This T cell receptor beta chain appears in the sequencing data of a study of CD8+CD57+ T cells in acquired aplastic anemia. On the study more broadly: An average of roughly 2.9 ug of DNA was obtained from sorted CD4+ and CD8+ cells.

CDR3 length: 15 residues. Germline V lookup: CDR1 LNHDA, CDR2 SQIVND (reference sequence). Trimming took 1 base from V and 6 from J, leaving 13 bases between them. Genomic DNA constituted the template upon which TCR beta VDJ and CDR3 profiling was performed. TCRdb itself ran the reads through MiXCR, one entry per CDR3 protein. Here the sample spans approximately 250,000 distinct CDR3 sequences, approximately 82% being singletons. This clonotype was observed a single time. It was patients with CD8+CD57+ cell expansion by flow cytometry who were chosen for sequencing. This TCR was sampled from a human donor with aplastic anemia. Input material: sorted CD4+, CD8+, or CD8+CD57+ T cells (not recorded which) from PBMCs. The chain employs TRBV19 and TRBJ2-1, with D possibly TRBD1 on 6 matching bases. This chain's CDR3 is CASSIARTASNEQFF. Written as DNA, the CDR3 is TGTGCCAGTAGTATAGCTAGGACAGCCTCCAATGAGCAGTTCTTC.